The 21 T cell receptor beta chains in this list originate from one sample, sequenced in a study of blood T cell repertoires in COVID-19. Profiled with immunoSEQ multiplex PCR; TCRdb holds only in-frame clones, not every one. The sample has 350,000 or so clones; about 83% are singletons. The sequenced sample consisted of peripheral blood. These TCRs come from a man between 25 and 39 years old with active or convalescent COVID-19.

The rearrangement links TRBV28 to TRBJ2-7, with 7 nucleotides matching TRBD1. The trim removed 5 bases at V and 4 bases at J, leaving 8 bases unmatched. This CDR3 has 14 residues. CDR1 is MDHEN and CDR2 is SYDVKM in the germline V gene. The CDR3 protein is CASSPQGRGYEQYF. The CDR3 nucleotides read TGTGCCAGCAGTCCCCAAGGCAGGGGGTACGAGCAGTACTTC. Full variable domain (remainder filled in from reference TRBV28 and TRBJ2-7): DVKVTQSSRYLVKRTGEKVFLECVQDMDHENMFWYRQDPGLGLRLIYFSYDVKMKEKGDIPEGYSVSREKKERFSLILESASTNQTSMYLCASSPQGRGYEQYFGPGTRLTVT.

The chain links TRBV28 to TRBJ1-1; D is uncertain. This CDR3 spans 14 amino acids. CDR1 is MDHEN, CDR2 SYDVKM, per germline. V was trimmed by 3 bases and J by 6 bases, leaving 14 bases between them. DNA of the CDR3: TGTGCCAGCAGTTTTGGGCCCGGGAGGGCTGAAGCTTTCTTT. Amino acid sequence: CASSFGPGRAEAFF.

This clone was observed a handful of times. This rearrangement joins TRBV19 to TRBJ2-1; D gene uncertain. Germline-derived CDR1 and CDR2 are LNHDA and SQIVND (reference sequence). This CDR3 is 16 amino acids long. Trimming shortened V by 2 bases and J by 3 bases, and 14 bases separated the two germline ends. The CDR3 region has the DNA TGTGCCAGTAGTATACCCGCAGAGGTTGGCTACAATGAGCAGTTCTTC. Its translation is CASSIPAEVGYNEQFF.

This sequence joins TRBV2 and TRBJ2-7; TRBD1 matches 9 bases. With 2 bases clipped from V and 3 bases from J, the junction kept 2 bases outside the gene matches. The CDR3 is 14 residues long. From germline, CDR1 is SNHLY and CDR2 FYNNEI. CDR3 amino acids: CASSELGQGYEQYF. The CDR3 nucleotides are TGTGCCAGCAGTGAATTGGGACAGGGCTACGAGCAGTACTTC.

This clone is a singleton in its sample. The chain is built from TRBV6-6 and TRBJ1-5; 7 nucleotides line up with TRBD1. From germline, CDR1 is MNHNY and CDR2 SVGAGI (reference sequence). V was pared by 6 bases and J by 2 bases, with 7 bases of the junction left unmatched. The CDR3 spans 15 residues. The chain's CDR3 is CASRRQGEGNQPQHF. The CDR3 DNA sequence: TGTGCCAGCAGAAGACAGGGTGAGGGCAATCAGCCCCAGCATTTT.

A few counts support this clone. The CDR3 DNA is TGTGCCAGCAGCTTAGATGTGGGGCTCGCTGAAGCTTTCTTT. Translated: CASSLDVGLAEAFF. The chain links TRBV7-9 to TRBJ1-1, with D tentatively TRBD1 (5 bases). Between the trimmed V and J ends, which lost 1 base and 6 bases, there was a span of 12 bases. The CDR3 consists of 14 residues. CDR1 is SEHNR, CDR2 FQNEAQ, per germline (reference sequence).

V and J are TRBV29-1 and TRBJ1-2; TRBD1 matches 7 bases. The V segment lost 3 bases and the J segment 0 bases; nucleotides outside the gene matches: 4. CDR1 SQVTM and CDR2 ANQGSEA come from the germline V gene. This CDR3 region has 14 residues. The CDR3 here is CSVEGGQTNYGYTF. Written as DNA, the CDR3 is TGCAGCGTTGAGGGGGGACAGACTAACTATGGCTACACCTTC.

This chain links TRBV19 with TRBJ2-3, with 9 bases fitting TRBD2. Germline CDR1 is LNHDA and CDR2 is SQIVND (reference sequence). This CDR3 region has 11 residues. V lost 10 bases, J lost 5 bases, and 1 base stayed unmatched. The CDR3, as DNA: TGTGCCACAGCGGGAGGAGATACGCAGTATTTT. Its translation: CATAGGDTQYF.

A single count supports this clone. The rearrangement uses TRBV11-3 and TRBJ2-7, with D perhaps matching TRBD2 (6 bases). Trimming left V 5 bases short and J 2 bases short, with 13 bases between. The CDR3 spans 14 residues. Germline V CDR1 and CDR2: SGHNT, YENEEA. As DNA, the CDR3 is TGTGCCAGCAGCGGACGACTAGAAGCCTACGAGCAGTACTTC. Protein sequence: CASSGRLEAYEQYF.

This sequence joins TRBV5-1 and TRBJ2-3, with 7 nucleotides matching TRBD2. V lost 7 bases, J lost 4 bases, and 9 bases stayed unmatched. Germline loops: CDR1 SGHRS, CDR2 YFSETQ. This CDR3 has 14 residues. The chain's CDR3 is CASGGGGVPDTQYF. In nucleotides, the CDR3 is TGCGCCAGCGGCGGGGGAGGCGTCCCAGATACGCAGTATTTT.

CDR3 DNA sequence: TGTGCCAGCAGCTCAGGGACTTTCTTACGCACAGATACGCAGTATTTT. Its protein is CASSSGTFLRTDTQYF. The chain recombines TRBV11-3 with TRBJ2-3; possible D gene TRBD2, 6 bases. Germline V gene data show CDR1 as SGHNT and CDR2 as YENEEA. With 4 bases removed from V and 1 base from J, the gap between germline ends came to 15 bases. The CDR3 contains 16 residues.

The rearrangement links TRBV28 to TRBJ1-4, with TRBD1 matching over 7 bases. From germline, CDR1 is MDHEN and CDR2 SYDVKM. CDR3 length: 14 residues. Trimming cost V 2 bases and J 9 bases; bases outside gene matches: 6. The CDR3 DNA is TGTGCCAGCAGTTTAGGTGTGACAGGGAAAAAACTGTTTTTT. It yields the protein CASSLGVTGKKLFF. The whole variable domain, remainder taken from reference TRBV28 and TRBJ1-4, is DVKVTQSSRYLVKRTGEKVFLECVQDMDHENMFWYRQDPGLGLRLIYFSYDVKMKEKGDIPEGYSVSREKKERFSLILESASTNQTSMYLCASSLGVTGKKLFFGSGTQLSVL.

The genes are TRBV5-4 and TRBJ1-6; TRBD1 is a possible D gene (6 bases). The germline V and J ends were trimmed by 4 bases and 7 bases, with 21 bases remaining between them. Germline V gene sequence: CDR1 SGHNT, CDR2 YYREEE (reference sequence). CDR3 length equals 17 residues. The CDR3 DNA reads as TGTGCCAGCAGCCCCGGGGGGGCAGGGGTTCGCAATTCACCCCTCCACTTT. It encodes CASSPGGAGVRNSPLHF.

J is TRBJ1-5 and V is TRBV6-6; D call uncertain. The CDR3 sequence is 13 residues long. The germline CDR1 and CDR2 sequences are MNHNY and SVGAGI (reference sequence). Trimming took 3 bases from V and 5 from J, leaving 8 bases between them. In nucleotides, the CDR3 is TGTGCCAGCAGTTATCGGTCCGATCAGCCCCAGCATTTT. Translation gives CASSYRSDQPQHF.

The chain employs TRBV6-5 and TRBJ2-7, with D perhaps matching TRBD1 (6 bases). Germline V gene data show CDR1 as MNHEY and CDR2 as SVGAGI. V gave up 5 bases and J gave up 3 bases, with 14 bases separating them. This CDR3 region has 14 residues. As DNA, the CDR3 is TGTGCCAGCAGTCCAGGACAGATTAGCTACGAGCAGTACTTC. The encoded protein is CASSPGQISYEQYF.

The J gene is TRBJ2-7, the V gene TRBV25-1; 7 positions agree with TRBD1. This CDR3 is 15 amino acids long. V shed 3 bases and J 0 bases; nucleotides not matched to a gene: 5. CDR1 is MGHDK and CDR2 is SYGVNS in the germline V gene. CDR3 DNA sequence: TGTGCCAGCAGTGAGTCAGGGGGTACCTCCTACGAGCAGTACTTC. Translation gives CASSESGGTSYEQYF.

The chain has TRBV29-1 and TRBJ1-1; perhaps TRBD1 as D (6 bases). The CDR3 length is 16 residues. V lost 0 bases and J 7 bases, leaving 21 bases between the germline ends. Germline CDR1 and CDR2: SQVTM and ANQGSEA. CDR3 amino acids: CSVEDPSGGQPLEAFF. In DNA form, the CDR3 reads TGCAGCGTTGAAGATCCGTCGGGGGGCCAGCCACTTGAAGCTTTCTTT.

The CDR3 loop is CASSIAGGLSYNEQFF. The CDR3 nucleotides read TGTGCCAGCAGTATAGCGGGGGGGCTCTCCTACAATGAGCAGTTCTTC. This chain joins TRBV2 and TRBJ2-1, with 11 bases matching TRBD2. CDR1 and CDR2 from the germline V gene are SNHLY and FYNNEI. The V and J ends lost 5 bases and 0 bases, in that order; junction bases with no gene match: 3. This CDR3 comprises 16 residues.

V usage is TRBV4-1 and J usage is TRBJ1-1, with TRBD1 as a possible D gene (6 bases). Per the germline V gene, CDR1 is MGHRA and CDR2 is YSYEKL. With 4 bases removed from V and 0 bases from J, the gap between germline ends came to 12 bases. The CDR3 spans 15 residues. The CDR3 sequence: CASSRAGHMNTEAFF. The CDR3 DNA reads TGCGCCAGCAGCCGAGCGGGACATATGAACACTGAAGCTTTCTTT.

This chain links TRBV19 with TRBJ2-1, with TRBD2 as a possible D gene (5 bases). The CDR3 totals 13 residues. Germline values: CDR1 LNHDA, CDR2 SQIVND (reference sequence). Trimming stripped 4 bases from V and 7 bases from J, with 11 bases between. The chain's CDR3 is CASSRLMRNEQFF. For the CDR3, the DNA is TGTGCCAGTAGTAGACTAATGAGAAATGAGCAGTTCTTC.

In this sample, this clone turned up once. V is TRBV27 and J is TRBJ2-7; 13 nucleotides line up with TRBD2. Trimming took 3 bases from V and 7 from J; bases not matched to a gene: 6. This CDR3 is built from 15 residues. Germline V gene data show CDR1 as MNHEY and CDR2 as SMNVEV (reference sequence). CDR3 nucleotide sequence: TGTGCCAGCAGTTTTTTAACTAGCGGGAGGGGAGAGCAGTACTTC. Its translation is CASSFLTSGRGEQYF.